The clone carrying this T cell receptor beta chain is a singleton in its sample. Its antigen is not identified. The sample originates from a study of shared clonotypes between healthy human individuals. Study-wide context: Used for every donor were three CD4 naive, three CD4 memory, two CD8 naive and one CD8 memory plate. Study results and caveats: The four-donor shared clonotypes exceeded non-shared clonotypes in generation probability, with non-shared ones scoring lower. At large depth, rarefaction still showed sorted-subset sequencing to be incomplete.

Germline CDR1 reads MDHEN; CDR2 reads SYDVKM. The CDR3 covers 15 residues. The V and J ends lost 2 bases and 5 bases respectively, with 15 bases between them. TCRdb's table, derived via immunoSEQ multiplex PCR, lists solely in-frame clones and lacks some. Found here are over a million clones, roughly 95% of them singletons; the top ten hold about 1.2%. This TCR derives from a man aged 25-45 years in good health. The chain links TRBV28 to TRBJ1-1; a weak D match, TRBD1 (5 bases). The sample was naive CD4+ T cells sorted from blood. Subset: CD45RA+ positively selected. The CDR3 nucleotides are TGTGCCAGCAGTTTAGGTGGGGGGGTTCCGACTGAAGCTTTCTTT. This translates into CASSLGGGVPTEAFF. The complete variable domain, with remaining parts taken from reference TRBV28 and TRBJ1-1, reads DVKVTQSSRYLVKRTGEKVFLECVQDMDHENMFWYRQDPGLGLRLIYFSYDVKMKEKGDIPEGYSVSREKKERFSLILESASTNQTSMYLCASSLGGGVPTEAFFGQGTRLTVV.